The TCR beta chain described here comes from a study of blood T cells in healthy people across ages. The study, taken as a whole, reports: More naive CD4+ cells and higher diversity were found in long-lived than in aged donors. A roughly linear fall in TCR beta diversity per million T cells was seen with increasing age. Because sorting was not performed, PBMCs prevented conclusive naive versus antigen-experienced comparison.

Investigators took approximately 10 milliliters of peripheral blood from every donor. Through a sample-barcoded 5' primer and a J-beta primer mix, a second PCR was run for roughly 7 to 11 cycles. TCRdb processed the 5' RACE reads anew with MiXCR; each CDR3 protein has one entry. The sample contains some 880,000 distinct CDR3 sequences, about 36% of which appear only once. Trimming removed 6 bases from V and 8 bases from J; junction bases left unmatched: 5. This CDR3 region has 12 residues. The germline gives CDR1 SGHTA, CDR2 FQGNSA. A word on this clonotype: Its antigen remains unknown.

Sequencing used blood. The receptor was isolated from a man in his late teens or twenties in good health. The J gene is TRBJ1-2, the V gene TRBV7-2; TRBD1 agrees at 8 bases. CDR3 nucleotides: TGTGCCAGCAGTTCGAACAGGGGGGGCTACACCTTC. Residues: CASSSNRGGYTF. The complete variable domain, with remaining parts taken from reference TRBV7-2 and TRBJ1-2, reads GAGVSQSPSNKVTEKGKDVELRCDPISGHTALYWYRQSLGQGLEFLIYFQGNSAPDKSGLPSDRFSAERTGGSVSTLTIQRTQQEDSAVYLCASSSNRGGYTFGSGTRLTVV.